This T cell receptor (beta chain) was sequenced during a study of T cell responses to AZD1222 COVID-19 vaccine. Study results and caveats: Repertoire sampling occurred only after the peak T cell response. Elevations in Spike-specific TCR breadth and depth followed administration of two AZD1222 doses. A reported finding is that nearly half of spike-specific TCRs target unmutated variant regions.

Germline CDR1 is SEHNR and CDR2 is FQNEAQ (reference sequence). The CDR3 has 17 residues. Trimming removed 1 base from V and 8 bases from J; junction bases left unmatched: 16. Regarding this clone: Its antigen is undetermined.

Clones were read by immunoSEQ multiplex PCR, and TCRdb kept only the in-frame ones, dropping some. The table lists approximately 68,000 clones, about nine tenths of them singletons, with approximately 19% in the top ten. This chain connects TRBV7-9 to TRBJ1-2; TRBD1 agrees at 7 bases. Specimen: peripheral blood, collected on day 0 of AZD1222 vaccination. The sequence was collected from an adult in good health. CDR3: CASSLDPGGSLVGGYTF. In nucleotides, the CDR3 is TGTGCCAGCAGCTTAGACCCAGGGGGGTCCCTGGTCGGCGGCTACACCTTC.